These 3 T cell receptor beta chains originate from one sample sequenced in a study of CD8+CD57+ T cells in acquired aplastic anemia. According to the study, genomic DNA was the template for TCR beta VDJ and CDR3 profiling. Each CDR3 protein gets one entry after TCRdb re-called the reads with MiXCR. The table has about 240,000 distinct CDR3 sequences, 47% seen once. All sequencing subjects had displayed CD8+CD57+ cell expansion on flow cytometry. The sequencing sample was made of sorted CD4+, CD8+, or CD8+CD57+ T cells (not recorded which) from PBMCs. The receptors were sampled from a human donor with aplastic anemia.

This CDR3 is CASSSTGARETQYF. Here the CDR3 DNA reads TGTGCCAGCAGCTCTACCGGGGCGCGGGAGACCCAGTACTTC. This chain connects TRBV7-7 to TRBJ2-5; D tentatively reads TRBD1 or TRBD2 (5 bases each). This CDR3 region has 14 residues. V was pared by 4 bases and J by 5 bases, with 14 bases between. Looked up from germline, CDR1 is SSHAT and CDR2 is FNYEAQ (reference sequence).

Of note for this clonotype: The junction does not match germline at one end; this may be a read error. This chain connects TRBV20-1 to TRBJ1-1, with TRBD1 matching over 9 bases. The CDR3 has 10 amino acids. Germline values: CDR1 DFQATT, CDR2 SNEGSKA (reference sequence). CDR3 nucleotides: TGCAGTGCCCTTCGGCTAGACAGGGGGTTT. This translates into CSALRLDRGF.

The CDR3 loop is CACNQGNNYGYTF. Written as DNA, the CDR3 is TGTGCCTGCAATCAGGGGAACAACTATGGCTACACCTTC. The rearrangement joins TRBV30 to TRBJ1-2; D might be TRBD1 (6 bases). V dropped 6 bases and J dropped 2 bases, with 13 bases sitting between them. The germline V gene encodes CDR1 GTSNPN and CDR2 SVGIG (reference sequence). This CDR3 has 13 residues.